This record covers a single T cell receptor (beta chain). No antigen is known for it. This specimen comes from a study of T cell responses to AZD1222 COVID-19 vaccine. Study-level background: Second-dose recipients at about 4 or about 12 weeks were treated as one pooled group.

The study's findings and limits: Clonal diversity was possibly underestimated, and white British individuals and females predominated among donors.

Clones were read by immunoSEQ multiplex PCR, and TCRdb kept only the in-frame ones, dropping some. The sample includes about 160,000 clones, 85% to 95% seen only once; the top ten take roughly 0.9%. The specimen was peripheral blood, collected on day 0 of AZD1222 vaccination. The sequence was obtained from an adult in good health.

The chain's CDR3 is CASSPQGTLNTEAFF. CDR3 DNA sequence: TGTGCCAGCAGCCCACAGGGAACGCTAAACACTGAAGCTTTCTTT. The V gene is TRBV7-9, the J gene TRBJ1-1, with D possibly being TRBD1 (6 bases). Germline V gene data show CDR1 as SEHNR and CDR2 as FQNEAQ (reference sequence). The V and J ends lost 5 bases and 2 bases respectively, with 15 bases between them. The CDR3 runs to 15 residues.